The 28 T cell receptor beta chains below come from one sample, sequenced in a study of shared clonotypes between healthy human individuals. Cells designated naive CD8 were CD45RO-negative and were positively selected for CCR7, with terminally differentiated effector memory CD45RA+ cells excluded. Method: immunoSEQ multiplex PCR; TCRdb's copy keeps in-frame clones and lacks some. The sample lists about 580,000 clones, about 98% occurring once. Sequenced: naive CD8+ T cells sorted from blood. The receptors derive from a man aged 25-45 years in good health.

This clone appeared once. The chain couples TRBV29-1 to TRBJ2-7, with 8 bases identical to TRBD2. Trimming took 4 bases from V and 2 from J; bases not matched to a gene: 7. The CDR3 length is 14 residues. Germline lookup yields CDR1 SQVTM and CDR2 ANQGSEA. The DNA for the CDR3 is TGCAGCGTTGCTGGCGGGAGGTATACCTACGAGCAGTACTTC. It yields the protein CSVAGGRYTYEQYF.

The chain joins TRBV27 to TRBJ1-5, with D tentatively TRBD1 (5 bases). V shed 5 bases and J shed 6 bases, with 17 bases lying between them. This CDR3 has 15 amino acids. Per the germline V gene, CDR1 is MNHEY and CDR2 is SMNVEV (reference sequence). The DNA of the CDR3 is TGTGCCAGCAGTCCCCGGGGGAGGGCGAGTCAGCCCCAGCATTTT. This encodes CASSPRGRASQPQHF.

V and J are TRBV29-1 and TRBJ2-5; D uncertain. V lost 5 bases, J lost 1 base, and 11 bases lay in between. Germline assignment: CDR1 SQVTM and CDR2 ANQGSEA. The CDR3 contains 13 residues. The CDR3 sequence: CSVLAGVQETQYF. The CDR3 DNA reads TGCAGCGTTCTGGCTGGGGTCCAAGAGACCCAGTACTTC. The full variable domain, its missing parts supplied by reference TRBV29-1 and TRBJ2-5, is SAVISQKPSRDICQRGTSLTIQCQVDSQVTMMFWYRQQPGQSLTLIATANQGSEATYESGFVIDKFPISRPNLTFSTLTVSNMSPEDSSIYLCSVLAGVQETQYFGPGTRLLVL.

The chain has TRBV2 and TRBJ2-5, with 13 bases fitting TRBD2. The V gene end was trimmed by 6 bases and the J gene end by 5 bases; junction bases not matched to a gene: 12. Germline lookup yields CDR1 SNHLY and CDR2 FYNNEI. The CDR3 has 17 residues. CDR3 in amino acids: CASSQTGLAGEMETQYF. The DNA for the CDR3 is TGTGCCAGCAGCCAAACAGGACTAGCGGGAGAGATGGAGACCCAGTACTTC.

The V and J genes are TRBV7-9 and TRBJ2-1, with D perhaps TRBD2 (6 bases). This CDR3 is 16 amino acids long. CDR1 and CDR2 from the germline V gene are SEHNR and FQNEAQ (reference sequence). Between the trimmed V and J ends, which lost 5 bases and 15 bases, there was a span of 29 bases. The CDR3 here is CASSPGRVGTAYGLFF. DNA of the CDR3: TGTGCCAGCAGCCCGGGAAGGGTAGGGACTGCTTACGGTTTGTTCTTC.

The rearrangement uses TRBV6-4 and TRBJ2-1; TRBD2 is a possible D gene (6 bases). This CDR3 contains 16 residues. V was pared by 3 bases and J by 10 bases, with 22 bases between. Per the germline V gene, CDR1 is MRHNA and CDR2 is SNTAGT. The CDR3 region is CASSEKFGAGPREQFF. As DNA, the CDR3 is TGTGCCAGCAGTGAGAAGTTTGGAGCGGGTCCCCGGGAGCAGTTCTTC.

This chain joins TRBV29-1 and TRBJ2-7; 11 positions agree with TRBD2. The CDR3 is made up of 15 amino acids. V lost 7 bases and J lost 0; bases outside the gene matches: 8. Per the germline V gene, CDR1 is SQVTM and CDR2 is ANQGSEA. CDR3 sequence: CSAGGTSGNSYEQYF. The CDR3 DNA sequence: TGCAGCGCCGGGGGGACTAGCGGCAACTCCTACGAGCAGTACTTC.

The chain has TRBV11-2 and TRBJ2-6, with D hard to call. The CDR3 contains 15 residues. Germline V gene data show CDR1 as SGHAT and CDR2 as FQNNGV. V was clipped by 5 bases and J by 2 bases, with 10 bases between them. The CDR3 region has the DNA TGTGCCAGCAGCCTAGGAACTACTGGGGCCAACGTCCTGACTTTC. It translates to CASSLGTTGANVLTF.

Here the CDR3 reads CASTRTGQWRYTF. The CDR3 DNA reads TGTGCCAGTACTCGAACGGGACAGTGGCGCTACACCTTC. The rearrangement links TRBV27 to TRBJ1-2; TRBD1 matches at 7 bases. CDR3 length equals 13 residues. The V gene end was trimmed by 9 bases and the J gene end by 9 bases; junction bases not matched to a gene: 13. CDR1 and CDR2 (germline): MNHEY, SMNVEV (reference sequence).

CDR3 protein: CASSGRVAGVIPGELFF. The CDR3 bases are TGTGCCAGCAGTGGCCGTGTAGCGGGAGTCATCCCCGGGGAGCTGTTTTTT. The chain uses TRBV6-1 and TRBJ2-2; 9 bases are shared with TRBD2. The CDR3 extends over 17 amino acids. V trimming: 4 bases; J trimming: 6 bases; junction bases outside the gene matches: 12. Germline V gives CDR1 MNHNS, CDR2 SASEGT.

This chain connects TRBV10-3 to TRBJ2-7, with a possible D match to TRBD1 (5 bases). This CDR3 comprises 13 residues. Trimming removed 0 bases from V and 5 bases from J, with 8 bases in between. CDR1 is ENHRY, CDR2 SYGVKD, per germline. In DNA, the CDR3 is TGTGCCATCAGTGAGTCGACCAGGGACGAGCAGTACTTC. Its translation is CAISESTRDEQYF.

This clone was found once. The gene calls are TRBV4-1 and TRBJ2-7; 7 bases line up with TRBD1. The CDR3 is 14 residues long. V was pared by 4 bases and J by 2 bases, with 5 bases of the junction left unmatched. Germline CDR1 reads MGHRA; CDR2 reads YSYEKL. CDR3 in DNA: TGCGCCAGCAGCCTTGAGGGGGCGGCCTACGAGCAGTACTTC. Amino acids: CASSLEGAAYEQYF.

This clone was recorded once. This rearrangement joins TRBV9 to TRBJ2-3; D remains unclear. Trimming removed 2 bases from V and 0 bases from J, with 16 bases in between. In germline, CDR1 is SGDLS, CDR2 YYNGEE. There are 17 residues in the CDR3. The chain's CDR3 is CASSVAESPSSTDTQYF. The CDR3 coding sequence is TGTGCCAGCAGCGTCGCGGAGTCACCTTCGAGCACAGATACGCAGTATTTT.

This chain connects TRBV28 to TRBJ2-5; TRBD2 aligns across 9 bases. Germline V CDR1 and CDR2: MDHEN, SYDVKM. The CDR3 covers 17 residues. The V and J ends lost 10 bases and 4 bases, in that order; junction bases with no gene match: 19. CDR3 nucleotide sequence: TGTGCCACCCTTCCCATAGCGGGAGTCATTTCGGTAGAGACCCAGTACTTC. Protein: CATLPIAGVISVETQYF.

The chain couples TRBV27 to TRBJ2-7, with 13 bases fitting TRBD2. V lost 6 bases to trimming and J lost 5 bases; unmatched junction nucleotides: 4. The length of the CDR3 is 14 residues. Germline CDR1 reads MNHEY; CDR2 reads SMNVEV (reference sequence). In nucleotides, the CDR3 is TGTGCCAGCAGCCGACTAGCGGGAGGAAACGAGCAGTACTTC. This gives the protein CASSRLAGGNEQYF.

The rearrangement links TRBV7-3 to TRBJ2-7; 7 bases line up with TRBD2. J was trimmed by 5 bases and V by 4 bases; bases with no gene match: 8. This CDR3 is 14 amino acids long. Germline V gene lookup returns CDR1 SGHTA and CDR2 FQGTGA. In DNA, the CDR3 is TGTGCCAGCAGCTCGATGGGGGGGTCCCACGAGCAGTACTTC. Its translation is CASSSMGGSHEQYF.

The rearrangement links TRBV9 to TRBJ1-1; tentatively, D is TRBD1 (6 bases). Trimming shortened V by 5 bases and J by 2 bases, and 10 bases separated the two germline ends. From germline, CDR1 is SGDLS and CDR2 YYNGEE. The CDR3 is 13 amino acids. The CDR3: CASSPGTNTEAFF. For the CDR3, the DNA is TGTGCCAGCAGTCCCGGGACAAACACTGAAGCTTTCTTT.

This clone has only one observation. The chain links TRBV27 to TRBJ2-2; no definite D call. Trimming pared 2 bases from V and 5 bases from J, leaving 6 bases between. Germline loops: CDR1 MNHEY, CDR2 SMNVEV (reference sequence). This CDR3 has 13 residues. The CDR3 nucleotides read TGTGCCAGCAGTTTACGGCGGACCGGGGAGCTGTTTTTT. Encoded protein: CASSLRRTGELFF.

V gene TRBV10-3 combines with J gene TRBJ2-1; 7 bases map to TRBD2. J gave up 5 bases and V 5 bases, and 18 bases lay outside the gene matches. There are 18 residues in the CDR3. Germline values: CDR1 ENHRY, CDR2 SYGVKD. CDR3 protein: CAISFPEAASGVNNEQFF. The CDR3 DNA is TGTGCCATCAGTTTCCCAGAGGCGGCTAGCGGAGTAAACAATGAGCAGTTCTTC.

V is TRBV7-9 and J is TRBJ1-2, with unresolved D. Germline V lookup: CDR1 SEHNR, CDR2 FQNEAQ (reference sequence). V dropped 1 base and J dropped 7 bases, with 7 bases sitting between them. The CDR3 sequence is 12 residues long. As DNA, the CDR3 is TGTGCCAGCAGCTTAGTCTCATCTGGCTACACCTTC. Translating it yields CASSLVSSGYTF. Drawing the rest from reference TRBV7-9 and TRBJ1-2, the complete variable domain is DTGVSQNPRHKITKRGQNVTFRCDPISEHNRLYWYRQTLGQGPEFLTYFQNEAQLEKSRLLSDRFSAERPKGSFSTLEIQRTEQGDSAMYLCASSLVSSGYTFGSGTRLTVV.

The chain links TRBV9 to TRBJ2-1, with D perhaps TRBD1 (6 bases). V lost 4 bases and J 0 bases, leaving 14 bases between the germline ends. Germline-derived CDR1 and CDR2 are SGDLS and YYNGEE. This CDR3 has 16 residues. The CDR3 region has the DNA TGTGCCAGCAGCCTCAACAGGGATAGCTCCTACAATGAGCAGTTCTTC. Amino acid sequence: CASSLNRDSSYNEQFF.

In nucleotides, the CDR3 is TGCGCCAGCAGCTTGAGTTGGGGGGTCGGCTACGAGCAGTACTTC. This gives the protein CASSLSWGVGYEQYF. The chain joins TRBV5-1 to TRBJ2-7; D is possibly TRBD2 (6 bases). The CDR3 totals 15 residues. Trimming removed 1 base at V and 3 bases at J, with 14 bases between. Germline assignment: CDR1 SGHRS and CDR2 YFSETQ.

V usage is TRBV29-1 and J usage is TRBJ2-7; maybe TRBD1 (6 bases). Germline-derived CDR1 and CDR2 are SQVTM and ANQGSEA. V was clipped by 6 bases and J by 2 bases, with 17 bases between them. CDR3 length: 14 amino acids. The CDR3 nucleotides read TGCAGCGTAGTACAGGGAAGGACGGCCTACGAGCAGTACTTC. Translated, it gives CSVVQGRTAYEQYF.

The chain is built from TRBV4-1 and TRBJ1-2; 8 nucleotides match TRBD1. V lost 3 bases, J lost 4 bases, and 7 bases stayed unmatched. CDR3 size: 15 residues. Germline V gene sequence: CDR1 MGHRA, CDR2 YSYEKL. The CDR3 here is CASSQEQGVSYGYTF. The DNA of the CDR3 is TGCGCCAGCAGCCAGGAACAGGGGGTAAGCTATGGCTACACCTTC.

This chain connects TRBV11-2 to TRBJ1-2; D gene ambiguous. The CDR3 loop spans 13 amino acids. V gave up 2 bases and J gave up 0 bases, with 4 bases separating them. The germline gives CDR1 SGHAT, CDR2 FQNNGV. The CDR3 nucleotides read TGTGCCAGCAGCTTAAAGTCTAACTATGGCTACACCTTC. Its translation: CASSLKSNYGYTF.

The J gene is TRBJ2-7, the V gene TRBV4-1, with 8 bases fitting TRBD2. V gave up 0 bases and J gave up 9 bases; unmatched junction bases: 7. In germline, CDR1 is MGHRA, CDR2 YSYEKL. The CDR3 has 14 residues. CDR3 coding DNA: TGCGCCAGCAGCCAAGAAAGTTCGGCGGGAGGGCAGTACTTC. Amino acid sequence: CASSQESSAGGQYF.

This chain uses TRBV29-1 with TRBJ2-7, with TRBD1 as a possible D gene (6 bases). V lost 3 bases and J 1 base, leaving 16 bases between the germline ends. This CDR3 has 15 amino acids. Germline CDR1 is SQVTM and CDR2 is ANQGSEA. The CDR3 nucleotides read TGCAGCGTTGAGAGTGTCAGGGGCCCATCCTACGAGCAGTACTTC. Encoded protein: CSVESVRGPSYEQYF.

The chain links TRBV5-6 to TRBJ2-7, with 7 bases lining up with TRBD1. V lost 7 bases and J lost 0; bases outside the gene matches: 7. Looked up from germline, CDR1 is SGHDT and CDR2 is YYEEEE. The CDR3 loop spans 14 amino acids. The CDR3 protein is CASVGGPSSYEQYF. The CDR3 coding sequence is TGTGCCAGCGTAGGGGGCCCGAGCTCCTACGAGCAGTACTTC.